This TCR beta chain derives from a study of cytomegalovirus exposure and HLA in healthy donors. The PCR made use of 60 Vbeta and 13 Jbeta primers. TCRdb's copy holds only in-frame clones and misses some; the assay was immunoSEQ multiplex PCR. The sample totals more than 95,000 clones. Germline V lookup: CDR1 SGHNT, CDR2 YENEEA. This CDR3 spans 15 amino acids. With V trimmed by 6 bases and J by 5 bases, 6 bases remained unmatched. The TCR originated in a man aged 40-49 years in good health and CMV-seronegative. V gene TRBV11-3 combines with J gene TRBJ2-7; TRBD2 aligns across 14 bases. The specimen was PBMCs. The CDR3: CASRERGLAGDEQYF. CDR3 coding DNA: TGTGCCAGCAGGGAACGGGGACTAGCGGGAGACGAGCAGTACTTC.